Listed below are T cell receptor beta chains from one sample, sequenced in a study of cytomegalovirus exposure and HLA in healthy donors. Method: immunoSEQ multiplex PCR; TCRdb's copy keeps in-frame clones and lacks some. The table has more than 150,000 clones, approximately 83% seen once; the top ten hold more than 1.5%. Sequencing was done on a sample of PBMCs. The receptor set was obtained from a woman younger than 30 in good health and CMV-seronegative. The CDR3 runs from the conserved cysteine through the conserved F or W. The D gene is left open where the match is weak.

j_call: TRBJ2-1
d_call: TRBD2
v_call: TRBV11-2
cdr3_aa: CASSSRTSGGAYEQFF

j_call: TRBJ1-2
d_call: .
v_call: TRBV6-5
cdr3_aa: CASSYSSGGGYTF

j_call: TRBJ1-1
d_call: .
v_call: TRBV5-5
cdr3_aa: CASSLRRSGTEAFF

j_call: TRBJ1-1
d_call: .
v_call: TRBV5-4
cdr3_aa: CASSFPEATEAFF

j_call: TRBJ1-5
d_call: .
v_call: TRBV11-2
cdr3_aa: CASSNDISPITQHF

j_call: TRBJ1-3
d_call: .
v_call: TRBV6-6
cdr3_aa: CASSYPTGFSGNTIYF

j_call: TRBJ2-1
d_call: TRBD1
v_call: TRBV7-2
cdr3_aa: CASSGEGAATTGFF

j_call: TRBJ1-2
d_call: .
v_call: TRBV14
cdr3_aa: CASSQYGVYGYTF

j_call: TRBJ2-6
d_call: TRBD1
v_call: TRBV9
cdr3_aa: CASSPWTGGIGANVLTF

j_call: TRBJ1-4
d_call: .
v_call: TRBV5-6
cdr3_aa: CASSFRSQNEKLFF

j_call: TRBJ1-2
d_call: TRBD1
v_call: TRBV5-6
cdr3_aa: CASSQGQGGDGYTF

j_call: TRBJ2-7
d_call: TRBD1
v_call: TRBV18
cdr3_aa: CASSPSGGQGLYEQYF

j_call: TRBJ1-6
d_call: .
v_call: TRBV9
cdr3_aa: CASSVAPWGGPSSYNSPLHF

j_call: TRBJ2-7
d_call: .
v_call: TRBV6-5
cdr3_aa: CASSYRGRSYEQYF

j_call: TRBJ1-1
d_call: .
v_call: TRBV21-1
cdr3_aa: CASSLPGGVAAFF

j_call: TRBJ1-2
d_call: .
v_call: TRBV5-4
cdr3_aa: CASSSGAGGQYGYTF

j_call: TRBJ1-2
d_call: .
v_call: TRBV28
cdr3_aa: CATLDLGYGYTF

j_call: TRBJ2-2
d_call: TRBD2
v_call: TRBV27
cdr3_aa: CASRRKAGGPGELFF

j_call: TRBJ1-1
d_call: TRBD1
v_call: TRBV27
cdr3_aa: CASSLAGGNTEAFF

j_call: TRBJ2-1
d_call: TRBD1
v_call: TRBV5-4
cdr3_aa: CASSFSGTGWNGQFF

j_call: TRBJ1-4
d_call: TRBD1
v_call: TRBV2
cdr3_aa: CASSVPTTGGAYEKLFF

j_call: TRBJ1-1
d_call: .
v_call: TRBV5-1
cdr3_aa: CASSLGWGRGTEAFF

j_call: TRBJ2-4
d_call: TRBD2
v_call: TRBV30
cdr3_aa: CAWSPLAGGSLAKNSQYF

j_call: TRBJ1-5
d_call: .
v_call: TRBV5-1
cdr3_aa: CASSLRGSENQPQHF

j_call: TRBJ1-1
d_call: TRBD1
v_call: TRBV27
cdr3_aa: CASSLSGTANTEAFF

j_call: TRBJ2-1
d_call: .
v_call: TRBV9
cdr3_aa: CASSVGPSFNNEQFF

j_call: TRBJ2-3
d_call: .
v_call: TRBV4-1
cdr3_aa: CASSHSLGGADTQYF

j_call: TRBJ1-2
d_call: TRBD1
v_call: TRBV27
cdr3_aa: CASKGGGYGYTF

j_call: TRBJ2-3
d_call: TRBD2
v_call: TRBV7-2
cdr3_aa: CASSYKTSGGLTDTQYF

j_call: TRBJ1-2
d_call: TRBD1
v_call: TRBV6-1
cdr3_aa: CASSELRTGDGYTF

j_call: TRBJ2-3
d_call: .
v_call: TRBV6-5
cdr3_aa: CASSYSGRGTDTQYF

j_call: TRBJ2-7
d_call: TRBD1
v_call: TRBV29-1
cdr3_aa: CSAGTGARSGEQYF

j_call: TRBJ2-6
d_call: TRBD1
v_call: TRBV5-6
cdr3_aa: CASSLLGTGGDVLTF

j_call: TRBJ2-1
d_call: .
v_call: TRBV11-2
cdr3_aa: CASSSRVNEQFF

j_call: TRBJ1-2
d_call: TRBD1
v_call: TRBV11-2
cdr3_aa: CASSLVGQGNDGYTF

j_call: TRBJ1-1
d_call: .
v_call: TRBV10-2
cdr3_aa: CASSGMDKGGGAFF

j_call: TRBJ2-7
d_call: .
v_call: TRBV5-4
cdr3_aa: CASRTDSGSYEQYF

j_call: TRBJ1-4
d_call: TRBD1
v_call: TRBV6-1
cdr3_aa: CASSERGTGGASNEKLFF

j_call: TRBJ1-5
d_call: TRBD1
v_call: TRBV11-2
cdr3_aa: CASSLTPGTGNQPQHF